The clone carrying this TCR beta chain has a count of ten or more. This entry belongs to a study of shared clonotypes between healthy human individuals. Sequenced by immunoSEQ multiplex PCR; TCRdb stores in-frame clones only, minus some. The sample has 470,000 or so clones, approximately 81% seen once. CDR1 and CDR2 from the germline V gene are SGHDN and FVKESK. There are 12 residues in the CDR3. The ends were cut back, 0 bases at V and 10 bases at J, with 9 bases in the middle. Sequencing used PBMCs. The source is a woman aged 40 to 49 in good health. Some clones in this sample may be carry-over from other donors' samples. V gene TRBV14 combines with J gene TRBJ1-1; D uncertain. The CDR3 nucleotides are TGTGCCAGCAGCCAAGATCTTTCGGTAGCTTTCTTT. This encodes CASSQDLSVAFF.